Listed below are T cell receptor beta chains from one sample, sequenced in a study of T cell responses to AZD1222 COVID-19 vaccine. Method: immunoSEQ multiplex PCR; TCRdb's copy keeps in-frame clones and lacks some. Seen here are some 110,000 clones, about 90% observed once, and the top ten hold over 6.5%. Source: peripheral blood, taken on day 0 of AZD1222 vaccination. The receptors were sampled from an adult in good health. CDR3s include the opening cysteine and the closing phenylalanine or tryptophan. D genes are given only for firm matches. Size tells how often a clone was seen (once, few, many) or the class of an expanded clone, and some rows leave it out.

NA | TRBJ1-4 | TRBV2 | NA | TGTGCCAGCAGCGCATTACCATACACGAACTCTTGGAAACTGTTTTTT | CASSALPYTNSWKLFF
TRBD2 | TRBJ2-5 | TRBV5-1 | NA | TGCGCCAGCAGCTTGGGGCCAGGGCGGCCGGCGGGAGGGCCGGGAGAGACCCAGTACTTC | CASSLGPGRPAGGPGETQYF
TRBD2 | TRBJ2-7 | TRBV6-2/TRBV6-3 | NA | TGTGCCAGCAGTTACCGGCTAGCGGCCCCCTTATTC | CASSYRLAAPLF
TRBD1 | TRBJ1-3 | TRBV15 | NA | TGTGCCACCAGCAGTGACAGGGGAGTTTTCGGAAACACCATATATTTT | CATSSDRGVFGNTIYF
NA | TRBJ2-1 | TRBV24-1 | NA | TGTGCCACCAGTGATTTGACAGGCTACAATGAGCAGTTCTTC | CATSDLTGYNEQFF
NA | TRBJ1-1 | TRBV7-2 | few | TGTGCCAGCAGCTTAGCGACGCGGGTCGGGACCACTGAAGCTTTCTTT | CASSLATRVGTTEAFF
NA | TRBJ2-7 | TRBV2 | NA | TGTGCCAGCAGTGCCCAGCAGTACTCCTACGAGCAGTACTTC | CASSAQQYSYEQYF
TRBD2 | TRBJ2-5 | TRBV11-2 | NA | TGTGCCAGCAGTTTCCGGGGGGGCCGAGAGACCCAGTACTTC | CASSFRGGRETQYF
NA | TRBJ2-1 | TRBV18 | NA | TGTGCCAGCTCACCCGACAACGCAATAGATGAGCAGTTCTTC | CASSPDNAIDEQFF
NA | TRBJ2-1 | TRBV4-2 | NA | TGTGCCAGCAGCCAAGAAGCACACTACAATGAGCAGTTCTTC | CASSQEAHYNEQFF
TRBD2 | TRBJ2-1 | TRBV11-2 | NA | TGTGCCAGCAGCGGGACTAGCGGGGCATACAATGAGCAGTTCTTC | CASSGTSGAYNEQFF
NA | TRBJ1-2 | TRBV19 | NA | TGTGCCAGTAGGGCCGGTCTACAGGGCAACTATGGCTACACCTTC | CASRAGLQGNYGYTF
NA | TRBJ2-2 | TRBV13 | NA | TGTGCCAGCAGCTTAGGGTGGAACACCGGGGAGCTGTTTTTT | CASSLGWNTGELFF
NA | TRBJ1-6 | TRBV7-3 | once | TGTGCCAGCAGCTTATACAATTCACCCCTCCACTTT | CASSLYNSPLHF
TRBD1 | TRBJ1-5 | TRBV16 | NA | TGTGCCAGCAGCCAATTGGCACAGGGGCGAGGGTATAGCAATCAGCCCCAGCATTTT | CASSQLAQGRGYSNQPQHF
NA | TRBJ1-1 | TRBV7-9 | NA | TGTGCCAGCAGCTCAGGGACGGCAGGCACTGAAGCTTTCTTT | CASSSGTAGTEAFF
TRBD1 | TRBJ2-2 | TRBV7-2 | NA | TGTGCCAGCAGCCGCACCGGGACAGGGGGCGCCGGGGAGCTGTTTTTT | CASSRTGTGGAGELFF
TRBD1 | TRBJ2-7 | TRBV4-3 | NA | TGCGCCAGCAGCCAGAGGACAGGGATGGTATACGAGCAGTACTTC | CASSQRTGMVYEQYF
NA | TRBJ2-3 | TRBV25-1 | NA | TGTGCCAGCAGTGAATCGGGGGTCACAGATACGCAGTATTTT | CASSESGVTDTQYF
NA | TRBJ2-7 | TRBV12-3/TRBV12-4 | NA | TGTGCCAGTTCGGACATCACCTACGAGCAGTACTTC | CASSDITYEQYF
NA | TRBJ1-2 | TRBV7-3 | NA | TGTGCCAGCAGCTTAAATAGAGCTAACTATGGCTACACCTTC | CASSLNRANYGYTF
NA | TRBJ1-5 | TRBV19 | NA | TGTGCCAGTATCGGGGACGCAGGGCATAGCAATCAGCCCCAGCATTTT | CASIGDAGHSNQPQHF
NA | TRBJ2-7 | TRBV5-1 | NA | TGCGCCAGCAGCTCCCACTCGACTTCCTACGAGCAGTACTTC | CASSSHSTSYEQYF
NA | TRBJ1-1 | TRBV10-3 | NA | TGTGCCATCAGTGAACAACCAGGGGAGGGAGCTTTCTTT | CAISEQPGEGAFF
NA | TRBJ1-2 | TRBV7-2 | NA | TGTGCCAGCAGTTCAACGGGACATGGCTACACCTTC | CASSSTGHGYTF
NA | TRBJ1-1 | TRBV6-5 | NA | TGTGCCAGCAGCCTAACAGGGTTAGTGAACACTGAAGCTTTCTTT | CASSLTGLVNTEAFF
NA | TRBJ1-5 | TRBV4-1 | NA | TGCGCCAGCAGCCAATTCGATATATGGCAGGGTCGAGGATATAGCAATCAGCCCCAGCATTTT | CASSQFDIWQGRGYSNQPQHF
TRBD1 | TRBJ2-3 | TRBV7-2 | NA | TGTGCCAGCAGCTTCAGACAGGGAAGTGCAGATACGCAGTATTTT | CASSFRQGSADTQYF
NA | TRBJ1-4 | TRBV11-3 | NA | TGTGCCGCCGGGGGGGCGCGGTCCGTTAATGAAAAACTGTTTTTT | CAAGGARSVNEKLFF
NA | TRBJ1-2 | TRBV27 | NA | TGTGCCAGCAGTTTATCCTTCGCTCCACATGGCTACACCTTC | CASSLSFAPHGYTF
NA | TRBJ2-7 | TRBV7-2 | NA | TGTGCCAGCAGCTTAGGCGCTACCTACGAGCAGTACTTC | CASSLGATYEQYF
NA | TRBJ1-1 | TRBV23-1 | NA | TGCGCTATTGTATTTTCCACTGAAGCTTTCTTT | CAIVFSTEAFF
NA | TRBJ2-7 | TRBV6-5 | NA | TGTGCCAGCAGTTCCAGAGCCTACGAGCAGTACTTC | CASSSRAYEQYF
TRBD1 | TRBJ2-7 | TRBV29-1 | NA | TGCAGCGCGTACACCGGGACAGGAGACTACGAGCAGTACTTC | CSAYTGTGDYEQYF